The 8 T cell receptor beta chains below all came from one sample that was sequenced in a study of cytomegalovirus exposure and HLA in healthy donors. PCR was performed using 60 Vbeta and 13 Jbeta primers. The data were produced by immunoSEQ multiplex PCR, yet TCRdb's version contains in-frame clones alone and is incomplete. The sample holds roughly 160,000 clones, 82% seen once. The material sequenced was PBMCs. These receptors were collected from a male donor in good health and CMV-seropositive.

This chain links TRBV7-9 with TRBJ2-5; tentatively, D is TRBD1 (6 bases). Germline V lookup: CDR1 SEHNR, CDR2 FQNEAQ (reference sequence). The CDR3 contains 17 residues. Deletions cut 3 bases from V and 7 bases from J, with 24 bases between. The CDR3 sequence: CASSLGAMGPDGWTQYF. The DNA of the CDR3 is TGTGCCAGCAGCTTGGGGGCGATGGGCCCGGACGGGTGGACCCAGTACTTC.

DNA of the CDR3: TGTGCCAGCAGTGACAGGGGTGTAGGCTCACCCCTCCACTTT. Encoded protein: CASSDRGVGSPLHF. This sequence joins TRBV27 and TRBJ1-6, with TRBD1 matching over 8 bases. Germline CDR1 reads MNHEY; CDR2 reads SMNVEV (reference sequence). This CDR3 is built from 14 residues. Unmatched junction bases numbered 7, after V lost 5 bases and J lost 10 bases.

The chain has TRBV6-5 and TRBJ2-3; 12 bases match TRBD2. This CDR3 contains 14 residues. CDR1 and CDR2 (germline): MNHEY, SVGAGI. V was clipped by 6 bases and J by 11 bases; unmatched bases: 9. For the CDR3, the DNA is TGTGCCAGCAGACTAGCGGGGGGCTCTCCCGGGCAGTATTTT. Its translation: CASRLAGGSPGQYF.

A word on this clone: Because the CDR3 is missing its conserved closing phenylalanine or tryptophan, this is likely a read error. The chain has TRBV7-2 and TRBJ1-1, with D tentatively TRBD1 (5 bases). Per germline, CDR1 SGHTA and CDR2 FQGNSA. V was cut by 2 bases and J by 1 base, with 5 bases left in between. The CDR3 sequence is 13 residues long. CDR3 in DNA: TGTGCCAGCAGCTTAAGGGGGAACACTGAAGCTTTCTCT. This encodes CASSLRGNTEAFS.

The chain combines TRBV27 with TRBJ1-2, with 8 bases that match TRBD1. Germline lookup yields CDR1 MNHEY and CDR2 SMNVEV (reference sequence). This CDR3 region has 13 residues. Trimming took 2 bases from V and 4 from J; bases not matched to a gene: 0. The CDR3 loop reads CASSLDRGYGYTF. CDR3 bases: TGTGCCAGCAGTTTAGACAGGGGCTATGGCTACACCTTC.

Only a few counts were recorded for this clone. The chain joins TRBV4-1 to TRBJ1-6; no clear D gene. The CDR3 contains 12 residues. Germline values: CDR1 MGHRA, CDR2 YSYEKL. The V and J ends lost 1 base and 10 bases respectively, with 5 bases between them. CDR3 bases: TGCGCCAGCAGCCAAGTGGCCTCACCCCTCCACTTT. Amino acids: CASSQVASPLHF.

This clone was found a few times. The chain combines TRBV7-9 with TRBJ1-1; perhaps TRBD1 as D (5 bases). The CDR3 contains 13 residues. Germline V gene lookup returns CDR1 SEHNR and CDR2 FQNEAQ (reference sequence). The V gene lost 0 bases and the J gene lost 6 bases, with 8 bases spanning the gap. CDR3 DNA sequence: TGTGCCAGCAGCTTAGCAGGGGAGGCTGAAGCTTTCTTT. It yields the protein CASSLAGEAEAFF.

This chain uses TRBV7-9 with TRBJ2-2, with unresolved D. Trimming took 5 bases from V and 2 from J, leaving 3 bases between them. Germline V gene data show CDR1 as SEHNR and CDR2 as FQNEAQ (reference sequence). The CDR3 length is 12 residues. In DNA, the CDR3 is TGTGCCAGCAGCCATAACACCGGGGAGCTGTTTTTT. Translated: CASSHNTGELFF.